What follows are 17 T cell receptor beta chains derived from one specimen sequenced in a study of identical twins. TCRdb re-derived calls from the 5' RACE reads in MiXCR, one entry per CDR3 protein. The data hold 350,000 to 600,000 distinct CDR3 sequences, with 13% to 15% observed a single time. This sample also appeared in a second study, on yellow fever vaccine responses in identical twins.

Sequences were obtained from CD4+ T cells sorted from blood. The receptors were sampled from a woman younger than 35 in good health.

This clonotype has just a few counts. The rearrangement uses TRBV28 and TRBJ2-1; 12 bases map to TRBD1. The CDR3 contains 20 residues. CDR1 MDHEN and CDR2 SYDVKM come from the germline V gene. The junction had 13 bases not matched to a gene; V was cut back by 4 bases and J by 0 bases. CDR3: CASSYSGTGGTKSSYNEQFF. Here the CDR3 DNA reads TGTGCCAGCAGTTATTCCGGGACAGGGGGCACCAAGAGCTCCTACAATGAGCAGTTCTTC. The full variable domain, completed using reference TRBV28 and TRBJ2-1, is DVKVTQSSRYLVKRTGEKVFLECVQDMDHENMFWYRQDPGLGLRLIYFSYDVKMKEKGDIPEGYSVSREKKERFSLILESASTNQTSMYLCASSYSGTGGTKSSYNEQFFGPGTRLTVL.

This clonotype has only a few counts. CDR3 amino acids: CASSRQVESGGSQYF. In nucleotides, the CDR3 is TGTGCCAGCAGCCGACAGGTTGAATCAGGCGGTTCGCAGTATTTT. This rearrangement joins TRBV7-9 to TRBJ2-3; maybe TRBD1 (6 bases). Trimming pared 5 bases from V and 10 bases from J, leaving 22 bases between. This CDR3 is 15 amino acids long. From germline, CDR1 is SEHNR and CDR2 FQNEAQ (reference sequence).

This clonotype turned up a few times. The rearrangement joins TRBV14 to TRBJ2-1, with 8 bases matching TRBD1. J was trimmed by 0 bases and V by 3 bases; bases with no gene match: 4. The CDR3 length is 16 residues. CDR1 is SGHDN, CDR2 FVKESK, per germline. This CDR3 reads CASSHRQGSSYNEQFF. The CDR3, as DNA: TGTGCCAGCAGCCATCGACAGGGGAGCTCCTACAATGAGCAGTTCTTC.

The rearrangement uses TRBV2 and TRBJ2-5, with no clear D. The germline V and J ends were trimmed by 7 bases and 4 bases, with 13 bases remaining between them. Germline CDR1 reads SNHLY; CDR2 reads FYNNEI. This CDR3 is built from 13 residues. The CDR3 spells CASNGGLGETQYF. The CDR3 DNA is TGTGCCAGCAACGGTGGGTTAGGAGAGACCCAGTACTTC.

The chain has TRBV25-1 and TRBJ2-3, with 7 positions matching TRBD2. After removal of 2 bases from V and 0 bases from J, the junction contained 5 bases not matched to a gene. Germline lookup yields CDR1 MGHDK and CDR2 SYGVNS. The CDR3 runs 16 residues. This chain's CDR3 is CASSEALADSTDTQYF. The CDR3 bases are TGTGCCAGCAGTGAAGCGCTAGCGGATAGCACAGATACGCAGTATTTT. Supplemented by reference TRBV25-1 and TRBJ2-3, the full variable domain reads EADIYQTPRYLVIGTGKKITLECSQTMGHDKMYWYQQDPGMELHLIHYSYGVNSTEKGDLSSESTVSRIRTEHFPLTLESARPSHTSQYLCASSEALADSTDTQYFGPGTRLTVL.

This clonotype was observed a few times. The chain uses TRBV9 and TRBJ1-6; perhaps TRBD1 as D (5 bases). V was cut by 3 bases and J by 9 bases, with 19 bases left in between. This CDR3 is 16 amino acids long. CDR1 and CDR2 from the germline V gene are SGDLS and YYNGEE. The CDR3: CASSALTGTAGSPLHF. CDR3 bases: TGTGCCAGCAGCGCGCTAACAGGAACTGCGGGTTCACCCCTCCACTTT.

The table lists this clonotype with many counts. The V call is TRBV25-1, the J call TRBJ2-1, with 7 bases fitting TRBD2. CDR3 size: 14 residues. Trimming removed 5 bases from V and 9 bases from J; junction bases left unmatched: 10. Germline CDR1 and CDR2: MGHDK and SYGVNS. The CDR3 is CASSSAGRRLEQFF. The CDR3 DNA is TGTGCCAGCAGTTCAGCGGGAAGGCGCCTTGAGCAGTTCTTC.

The CDR3 coding sequence is TGCGCCAGCAGCTTGGGGGACAGGGGGTTAAATGAGCAGTTCTTC. It specifies CASSLGDRGLNEQFF. The V and J genes are TRBV5-1 and TRBJ2-1; 11 positions match TRBD1. Germline CDR1 is SGHRS and CDR2 is YFSETQ. Germline trimming cut 0 bases from V and 7 bases from J; bases unmatched to any gene: 3. This CDR3 contains 15 residues.

The sample holds many counts of this clonotype. The chain couples TRBV5-1 to TRBJ2-2; D ambiguous. The CDR3 extends over 15 amino acids. The V end lost 4 bases, the J end lost 4 bases, and 14 bases lay between the germline ends. Germline V gene data show CDR1 as SGHRS and CDR2 as YFSETQ. The CDR3 nucleotides read TGCGCCAGCAGCATAGAACCCATAAGCACCGGGGAGCTGTTTTTT. It specifies CASSIEPISTGELFF.

This clonotype was seen more than once but under ten times. V is TRBV6-1 and J is TRBJ2-7; 11 positions match TRBD2. The CDR3 consists of 14 residues. The J segment lost 4 bases and the V segment lost 6 bases, leaving 5 bases of the junction unmatched. CDR1 is MNHNS, CDR2 SASEGT, per germline. CDR3 residues: CASRKLAGDYEQYF. CDR3 bases: TGTGCCAGCAGAAAACTAGCGGGAGATTACGAGCAGTACTTC.

This clonotype was seen repeatedly, ten times or more. The rearrangement links TRBV3-1 to TRBJ2-5; a possible D gene is TRBD2 (5 bases). V lost 2 bases, J lost 2 bases, and 6 bases lay in between. The CDR3 loop spans 13 amino acids. CDR1 LGHDT and CDR2 YNNKEL come from the germline V gene (reference sequence). The CDR3 here is CASSQTRQETQYF. In DNA, the CDR3 is TGTGCCAGCAGCCAAACTAGACAAGAGACCCAGTACTTC.

This sequence joins TRBV10-3 and TRBJ1-1; TRBD1 agrees at 9 bases. Germline V lookup: CDR1 ENHRY, CDR2 SYGVKD. The CDR3 covers 14 residues. The junction had 4 bases not matched to a gene; V was cut back by 5 bases and J by 3 bases. CDR3 in DNA: TGTGCCATCAGTTACAGGGGGCCGGACACTGAAGCTTTCTTT. Translation gives CAISYRGPDTEAFF.

This rearrangement joins TRBV24-1 to TRBJ2-7; weak D call: TRBD1 (5 bases). V lost 4 bases, J lost 6 bases, and 12 bases lay in between. Germline values: CDR1 KGHDR, CDR2 SFDVKD. This CDR3 has 13 residues. The CDR3 nucleotides read TGTGCCACCAGTGACGGTTTAAGGGGCGAGCAGTACTTC. As protein: CATSDGLRGEQYF.

This clonotype was found a few times. The genes are TRBV5-1 and TRBJ2-5, with TRBD1 identical over 7 bases. Germline V CDR1 and CDR2: SGHRS, YFSETQ. CDR3 length equals 20 residues. V gave up 0 bases and J gave up 0 bases; unmatched junction bases: 17. CDR3 in amino acids: CASSLGLAGDRARYQETQYF. CDR3 DNA sequence: TGCGCCAGCAGCTTGGGCCTAGCCGGCGACAGGGCCAGGTACCAAGAGACCCAGTACTTC.

The V and J genes are TRBV6-1 and TRBJ2-2; 8 bases align to TRBD1. Germline assignment: CDR1 MNHNS and CDR2 SASEGT. This CDR3 has 16 amino acids. Trimming cost V 7 bases and J 1 base; bases outside gene matches: 8. CDR3 amino acids: CASTFTGTGNTGELFF. In DNA, the CDR3 is TGTGCCAGCACCTTTACCGGGACAGGGAACACCGGGGAGCTGTTTTTT.

This chain uses TRBV7-2 with TRBJ2-7; 7 nucleotides match TRBD2. With V trimmed by 6 bases and J by 3 bases, 14 bases remained unmatched. This CDR3 contains 16 residues. Germline CDR1 reads SGHTA; CDR2 reads FQGNSA. CDR3 sequence reads: CASSKIGLVEFYEQYF. The CDR3 DNA is TGTGCCAGCAGTAAAATAGGACTAGTCGAATTCTACGAGCAGTACTTC.

This clonotype showed up just a few times. The chain recombines TRBV27 with TRBJ2-3; 7 nucleotides agree with TRBD2. The CDR3 runs to 16 residues. Germline V gene sequence: CDR1 MNHEY, CDR2 SMNVEV (reference sequence). The V gene end was trimmed by 2 bases and the J gene end by 1 base; junction bases not matched to a gene: 6. The CDR3 DNA sequence: TGTGCCAGCAGTTTAGATGGCGGGGGTCGCACAGATACGCAGTATTTT. It translates to CASSLDGGGRTDTQYF.